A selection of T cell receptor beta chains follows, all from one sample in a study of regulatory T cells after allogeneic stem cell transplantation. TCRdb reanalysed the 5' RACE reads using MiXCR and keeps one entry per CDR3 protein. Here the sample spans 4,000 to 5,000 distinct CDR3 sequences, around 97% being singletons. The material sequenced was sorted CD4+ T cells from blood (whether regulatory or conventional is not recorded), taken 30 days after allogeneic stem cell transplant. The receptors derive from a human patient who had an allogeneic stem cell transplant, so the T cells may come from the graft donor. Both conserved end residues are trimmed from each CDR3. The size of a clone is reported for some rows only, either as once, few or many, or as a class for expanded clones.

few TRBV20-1 STTPTSGGQETQY
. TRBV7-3 ASSLIARGAGGNDQT
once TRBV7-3 ASSLTQRGDYGQY
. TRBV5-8 ASCLPRTSTEPQH
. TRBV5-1 SSSLFGPGRSGLQETKY
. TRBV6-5 ASSGGGKNTQY
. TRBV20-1 SARGGRDRTGGTGGLF
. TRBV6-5 ASRTLAGGQGEQF
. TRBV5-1 ATSMRRDTDYDYT
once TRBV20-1 AATPTRGDQETQY
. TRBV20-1 SARVGGPREPQY
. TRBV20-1 SARGGRVSRGGTGELF
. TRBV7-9 ASSPSWISGCTDAQY
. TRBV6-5 GSRPRDGQETQH
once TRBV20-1 SSRGCRDRKGGAGEQF
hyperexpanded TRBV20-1 SATPTSGDQETQY
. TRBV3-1 ASRKDYNKQF
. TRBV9 ASSPDVFFSEQF
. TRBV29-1 RVSPGAGGPFNEQF
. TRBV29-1 CVTPWTGGTYNEQF
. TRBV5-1 GSSLRGSTNYGQS
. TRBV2 ASSAMSSYNAPLL
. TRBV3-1 GGSEDYNEQF
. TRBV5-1 ASQPGTSGNYYEPT
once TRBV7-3 ASKKPGTEANVLT
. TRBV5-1 ASSRNDGTACYEEY
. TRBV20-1 SAEGTRQFYKQD
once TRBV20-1 SASPASGDQETQY
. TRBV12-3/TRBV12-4 ASSTHRYNEPF
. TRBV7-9 ASSSSWTSGYADTQY
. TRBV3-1 ASRQDSNEQF
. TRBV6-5 ASRQGGENIQY
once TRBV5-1 ASGRPGGTGTYEQY
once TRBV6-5 ASSPRGGQETQY
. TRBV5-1 ASSLRRDTDWGRS
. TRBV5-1 ASTRTGGTGSYDQY
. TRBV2 ASSRMRSDNYDHI
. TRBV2 ACSGERAGGVGELL
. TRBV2 ASSGGLAGLAGELF
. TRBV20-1 RARVGGPRNTPF
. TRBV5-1 ASSLVTRGTDEQY
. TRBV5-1 ASSLRGDADEGYS
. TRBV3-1 ARSQGSNEQF
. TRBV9 ASSPSAKGEQY
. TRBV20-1 SATPTGGGQEAQY
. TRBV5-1 ARSRTAGTGTCEQN
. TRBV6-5 ASSPRDRQEAQY
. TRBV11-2 GSSSAQGAPYEQY
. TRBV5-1 ASSLRGSADYGYT
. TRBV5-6 ASSIRGQGKEAQY
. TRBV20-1 SAEGPGQFVEQS
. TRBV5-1 VSGSRGDNSVYT
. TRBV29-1 SVTRGTGCSYKEQF